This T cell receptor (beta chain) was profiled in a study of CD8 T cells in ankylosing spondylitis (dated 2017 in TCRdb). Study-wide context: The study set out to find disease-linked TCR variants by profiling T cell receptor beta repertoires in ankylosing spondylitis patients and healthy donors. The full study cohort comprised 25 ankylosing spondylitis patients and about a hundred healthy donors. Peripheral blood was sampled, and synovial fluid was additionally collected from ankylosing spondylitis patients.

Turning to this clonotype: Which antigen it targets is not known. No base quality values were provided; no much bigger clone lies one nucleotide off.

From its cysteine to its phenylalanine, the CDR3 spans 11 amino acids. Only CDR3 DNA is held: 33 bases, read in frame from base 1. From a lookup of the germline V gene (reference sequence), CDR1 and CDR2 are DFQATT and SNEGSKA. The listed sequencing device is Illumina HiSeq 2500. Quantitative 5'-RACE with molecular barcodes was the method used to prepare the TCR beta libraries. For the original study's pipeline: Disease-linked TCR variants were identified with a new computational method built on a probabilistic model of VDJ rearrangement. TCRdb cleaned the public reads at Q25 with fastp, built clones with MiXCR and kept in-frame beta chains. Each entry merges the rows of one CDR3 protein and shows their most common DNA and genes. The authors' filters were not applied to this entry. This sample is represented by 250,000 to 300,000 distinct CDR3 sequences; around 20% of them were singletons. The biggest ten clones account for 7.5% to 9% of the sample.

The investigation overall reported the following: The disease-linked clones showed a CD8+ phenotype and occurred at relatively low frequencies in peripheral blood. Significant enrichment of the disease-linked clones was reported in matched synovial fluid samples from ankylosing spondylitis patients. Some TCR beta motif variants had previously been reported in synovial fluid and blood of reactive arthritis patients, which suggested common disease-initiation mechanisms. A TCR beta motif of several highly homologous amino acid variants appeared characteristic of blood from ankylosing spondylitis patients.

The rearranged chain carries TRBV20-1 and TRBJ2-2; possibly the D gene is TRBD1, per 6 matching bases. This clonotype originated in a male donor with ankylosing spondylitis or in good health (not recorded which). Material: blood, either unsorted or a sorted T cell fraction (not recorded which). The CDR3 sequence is CSRQDTGELFF. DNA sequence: TGCAGCCGACAGGACACCGGGGAGCTGTTTTTT.